This T cell receptor beta chain originates from a study of human T cells and chemical hapten exposure. This clonotype has a count of ten or more. Sample time point: patch test 1, 2 weeks after DPC sensitization. Treatment described: therapeutic diphenylcyclopropenone sensitization with weekly scalp DPC. TCRdb reprocessed the RACE reads via MiXCR and lists one record per CDR3 protein. The sample holds about 360,000 distinct CDR3 sequences, roughly 4.8% seen once. The clonotype comes from a woman aged 45 to 65 with alopecia areata. Some clones in this sample may be carry-over from other donors' samples. The sequencing used whole blood, collected in connection with sensitization to the hapten diphenylcyclopropenone (DPC).

CDR3 loop: CASSLRTDALRYTF. Here the CDR3 DNA reads TGCGCCAGCAGCTTGAGAACGGACGCCCTACGCTACACCTTC. V gene TRBV5-1 combines with J gene TRBJ1-2, with D hard to call. The CDR3 runs to 14 residues. In germline, CDR1 is SGHRS, CDR2 YFSETQ. Trimming shortened V by 1 base and J by 9 bases, and 16 bases separated the two germline ends.